The rows below give T cell receptor beta chains drawn from one sample of a study of PD-1 blockade in classical Hodgkin lymphoma. Clones were sequenced by immunoSEQ multiplex PCR, and TCRdb holds only the in-frame ones, with some missing. The sample holds about 94,000 clones, around 93% seen once. This specimen consisted of peripheral blood mononuclear cells (PBMCs), obtained before the fourth cycle of nivolumab. The source is a human donor with classical Hodgkin lymphoma. CDR3s include the opening cysteine and the closing phenylalanine or tryptophan. Fields, in order: clone size, V gene, J gene, D gene, CDR3 protein, CDR3 DNA. A D gene is named only where the DNA matches it firmly. For some rows the clone size is stated as once, few or many, or as a class when expanded; others skip it.

>.|TRBV21-1|TRBJ2-7|.
CASSRTGGRIGSEQYF
TGTGCCAGCAGCCGCACAGGGGGCCGCATTGGAAGCGAGCAGTACTTC
>.|TRBV5-4|TRBJ2-1|.
CASSRLESEQFF
TGTGCCAGCAGCCGACTAGAGTCTGAGCAGTTCTTC
>.|TRBV25-1|TRBJ2-4|TRBD2
CASSRSTSAKNIQYF
TGTGCCAGCAGTCGGTCGACTAGCGCAAAAAACATTCAGTACTTC
>.|TRBV10-1|TRBJ2-3|.
CASSEPGTTDTQYF
TGCGCCAGCAGTGAGCCGGGCACCACAGATACGCAGTATTTT
>.|TRBV30|TRBJ1-2|.
CAWSDSTSRGYTF
TGTGCCTGGAGTGACTCGACTTCGCGGGGCTACACCTTC
>.|TRBV13|TRBJ2-7|.
CASSFRGTYEQYF
TGTGCCAGCAGCTTTAGAGGAACCTACGAGCAGTACTTC
>.|TRBV14|TRBJ2-3|TRBD1
CASSQGTGGLTDTQYF
TGTGCCAGCAGCCAAGGGACAGGGGGCTTGACAGATACGCAGTATTTT
>once|TRBV19|TRBJ2-4|.
CASSRAAGAGKYF
TGTGCCAGTAGTAGGGCTGCCGGTGCAGGGAAGTACTTC
>.|TRBV9|TRBJ1-1|.
CASSVTRGPNTEAFF
TGTGCCAGCAGCGTAACCCGGGGCCCGAACACTGAAGCTTTCTTT
>.|TRBV10-3|TRBJ2-7|.
CAISVTRENPEQYF
TGTGCCATCAGTGTTACTAGGGAGAATCCCGAGCAGTACTTC
>.|TRBV6-5|TRBJ2-7|.
CASSYSRTETYEQYF
TGTGCCAGCAGTTACTCCCGGACCGAGACCTACGAGCAGTACTTC
>.|TRBV2|TRBJ1-5|.
CASSDDANRREPQHF
TGTGCCAGCAGTGATGACGCAAACCGGAGGGAGCCCCAGCATTTT
>.|TRBV19|TRBJ1-1|.
CASSIRNTEAFF
TGTGCCAGTAGTATCCGGAACACTGAAGCTTTCTTT
>.|TRBV6-1|TRBJ2-7|.
CASSETGTSYEQYF
TGTGCCAGCAGTGAAACCGGGACCTCCTACGAGCAGTACTTC
>.|TRBV7-3|TRBJ2-1|.
CASSLSGTNNEQFF
TGTGCCAGCAGCTTAAGTGGGACCAACAATGAGCAGTTCTTC
>.|TRBV18|TRBJ1-4|TRBD1
CASSPPDRGFEKLFF
TGTGCCAGCTCACCTCCGGACAGGGGTTTTGAAAAACTGTTTTTT
>.|TRBV2|TRBJ2-7|.
CGVVRAYEQYF
TGCGGGGTAGTTCGCGCCTACGAGCAGTACTTC
>.|TRBV4-1|TRBJ2-2|TRBD2
CASSQEGLAGGTGELFF
TGCGCCAGCAGCCAGGAGGGACTAGCGGGAGGCACCGGGGAGCTGTTTTTT
>.|TRBV10-3|TRBJ2-1|.
CAISGLAWNEQFF
TGTGCCATCAGTGGGCTAGCATGGAATGAGCAGTTCTTC
>.|TRBV5-1|TRBJ1-3|.
CASSKDGSVLGNTIYF
TGCGCCAGCAGCAAAGACGGGAGTGTTTTGGGAAACACCATATATTTT
>.|TRBV5-1|TRBJ1-4|.
CASSLAQGGRGEKLFF
TGCGCCAGCAGCTTGGCACAGGGTGGCCGGGGTGAAAAACTGTTTTTT
>.|TRBV28|TRBJ2-5|.
CASSPPGQETQYF
TGTGCCAGCAGTCCCCCCGGACAAGAGACCCAGTACTTC
>.|TRBV7-8|TRBJ2-7|.
CASSTPGSPHYEQYF
TGTGCCAGCAGCACCCCAGGGAGTCCTCATTACGAGCAGTACTTC
>.|TRBV28|TRBJ1-1|.
CASSLFRVANTEAFF
TGTGCCAGCAGTTTATTTAGGGTGGCGAACACTGAAGCTTTCTTT
>.|TRBV19|TRBJ2-3|TRBD2
CASSIDRTSGSRDTQYF
TGTGCCAGTAGTATAGATCGGACTAGCGGGAGTAGGGATACGCAGTATTTT
>.|TRBV27|TRBJ2-1|TRBD2
CASSSGTSAYNEQFF
TGTGCCAGCAGTTCCGGGACTAGCGCTTACAATGAGCAGTTCTTC
>once|TRBV7-6|TRBJ1-4|.
CASSLAPSRSDGEKLFF
TGTGCCAGCAGCTTAGCCCCATCTCGGTCGGACGGGGAAAAACTGTTTTTT
>.|TRBV9|TRBJ1-5|.
CASGRGAAISNQPQHF
TGTGCCTCGGGGCGGGGGGCAGCGATTAGCAATCAGCCCCAGCATTTT
>.|TRBV5-1|TRBJ1-5|.
CASSLGPRGNQPQHF
TGCGCCAGCAGCTTGGGTCCCCGGGGCAATCAGCCCCAGCATTTT
>.|TRBV27|TRBJ2-3|.
CASSLWGRTQYF
TGTGCCAGCAGTTTATGGGGCAGAACGCAGTATTTT
>.|TRBV10-3|TRBJ2-7|TRBD2
CAISRFTGLADSYEQYF
TGTGCCATCAGTCGATTTACGGGACTAGCGGACTCCTACGAGCAGTACTTC
>few|TRBV29-1|TRBJ1-2|.
CSVRGGYGYTF
TGCAGCGTCCGTGGGGGCTATGGCTACACCTTC
>.|TRBV9|TRBJ2-1|TRBD1
CASSVPGTGGTKGPYNEQFF
TGTGCCAGCAGCGTTCCCGGGACAGGGGGGACTAAGGGTCCTTACAATGAGCAGTTCTTC
>.|TRBV5-1|TRBJ1-2|.
CASSLDSRGGYTF
TGCGCCAGCAGCTTAGACAGTCGCGGTGGCTACACCTTC
>.|TRBV6-6|TRBJ2-7|.
CASSSTGRGSYEQYF
TGTGCCAGCAGTTCAACAGGGCGAGGATCCTACGAGCAGTACTTC
>.|TRBV28|TRBJ2-5|TRBD1
CASSADRGFLGETQYF
TGTGCCAGCAGTGCGGACAGGGGCTTCTTAGGAGAGACCCAGTACTTC
>.|TRBV5-1|TRBJ2-1|TRBD2
CASSYAGRMRLAGGTEQFF
TGCGCCAGCAGCTACGCGGGGCGCATGAGACTAGCGGGAGGGACTGAGCAGTTCTTC
>.|TRBV7-9|TRBJ2-3|.
CASSLAGRQQTDTQYF
TGTGCCAGCAGCTTGGCCGGCAGGCAACAAACAGATACGCAGTATTTT
>once|TRBV9|TRBJ1-3|TRBD1
CASSRGDRDSGNTIYF
TGTGCCAGCAGCCGCGGCGACAGGGACTCTGGAAACACCATATATTTT